A single sample gave rise to the 2 T cell receptor beta chains below, sequenced in a study of blood T cell repertoires in COVID-19. The table came from immunoSEQ multiplex PCR; TCRdb's copy has only in-frame clones and leaves some out. Of about 180,000 clones in the sample, 89% were seen once. What was sequenced was PBMCs or T cells enriched from blood (not recorded which). These receptors were collected from a woman between 35 and 50 years old with acute COVID-19.

This chain connects TRBV6-1 to TRBJ2-6; D perhaps matches TRBD1 (6 bases). The V and J ends lost 2 bases and 3 bases respectively, with 8 bases between them. The length of the CDR3 is 15 residues. Per germline, CDR1 MNHNS and CDR2 SASEGT. The chain's CDR3 is CASSETGFGANVLTF. CDR3 DNA sequence: TGTGCCAGCAGTGAAACAGGGTTTGGGGCCAACGTCCTGACTTTC.

This chain uses TRBV14 with TRBJ2-5, with D maybe TRBD2 (7 bases). Germline CDR1 reads SGHDN; CDR2 reads FVKESK. Trimming took 4 bases from V and 5 from J, leaving 14 bases between them. The CDR3 has 14 amino acids. The CDR3 DNA reads as TGTGCCAGCAGCCGTACCTGGGGGGGCGAGACCCAGTACTTC. This translates into CASSRTWGGETQYF.